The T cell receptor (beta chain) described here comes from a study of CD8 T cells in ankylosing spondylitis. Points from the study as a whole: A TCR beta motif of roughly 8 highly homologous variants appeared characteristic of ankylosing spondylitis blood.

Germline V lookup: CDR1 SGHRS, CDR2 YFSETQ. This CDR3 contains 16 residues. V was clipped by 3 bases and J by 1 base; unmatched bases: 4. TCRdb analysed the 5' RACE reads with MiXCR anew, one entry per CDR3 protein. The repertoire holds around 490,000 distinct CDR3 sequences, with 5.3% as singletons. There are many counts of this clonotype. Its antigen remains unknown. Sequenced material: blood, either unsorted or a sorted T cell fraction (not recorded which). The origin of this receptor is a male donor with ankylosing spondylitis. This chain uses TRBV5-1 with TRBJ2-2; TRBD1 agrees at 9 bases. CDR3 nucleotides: TGCGCCAGCAGCTCGGGACAGGGTCGGAACACCGGGGAGCTGTTTTTT. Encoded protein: CASSSGQGRNTGELFF.